This passage covers 21 T cell receptor beta chains from one sample sequenced in a study of CD8+CD57+ T cells in acquired aplastic anemia. TCR beta VDJ and CDR3 profiles were obtained from a genomic DNA template. One entry per CDR3 protein results from TCRdb running MiXCR on the reads. The table records 200,000 to 250,000 distinct CDR3 sequences, 30% to 35% of them present only once. Specimen: sorted CD4+, CD8+, or CD8+CD57+ T cells (not recorded which) from PBMCs. These receptors were taken from a human donor in good health, serving as a control.

There are many counts of this clonotype. J is TRBJ2-7 and V is TRBV20-1, with 7 positions matching TRBD1. Trimming removed 7 bases from V and 3 bases from J; junction bases left unmatched: 6. Germline values: CDR1 DFQATT, CDR2 SNEGSKA (reference sequence). The CDR3 extends over 12 amino acids. The CDR3 DNA follows: TGCAGTGGGACAGGAACAAACTACGAGCAGTACTTC. Its translation is CSGTGTNYEQYF.

This clonotype has more than one count but fewer than ten. The chain combines TRBV2 with TRBJ1-6, with 7 bases identical to TRBD1. From germline, CDR1 is SNHLY and CDR2 FYNNEI. Trimming cost V 5 bases and J 5 bases; bases outside gene matches: 6. This CDR3 has 15 residues. CDR3 coding DNA: TGTGCCAGCAGTCGACAGGGTAGCAATAATTCACCCCTCCACTTT. This translates into CASSRQGSNNSPLHF.

This clonotype was counted many times. This chain uses TRBV29-1 with TRBJ2-7; D possibly matches TRBD1 or TRBD2 (5 bases each). Trimming shortened V by 7 bases and J by 1 base, and 11 bases separated the two germline ends. The germline V gene has CDR1 SQVTM and CDR2 ANQGSEA. The CDR3 totals 12 residues. CDR3 region: CSARDGSYEQYF. CDR3 DNA sequence: TGCAGCGCCCGGGACGGATCCTACGAGCAGTACTTC.

The chain has TRBV24-1 and TRBJ2-2, with 9 nucleotides matching TRBD2. Germline V lookup: CDR1 KGHDR, CDR2 SFDVKD. The length of the CDR3 is 16 residues. With V trimmed by 2 bases and J by 5 bases, 5 bases remained unmatched. CDR3 protein: CATSDSLAGTTGELFF. The CDR3 DNA reads TGTGCCACCAGTGATTCTCTAGCGGGGACGACCGGGGAGCTGTTTTTT.

The rearrangement uses TRBV20-1 and TRBJ2-1, with TRBD2 matching over 7 bases. Germline trimming cut 6 bases from V and 3 bases from J; bases unmatched to any gene: 11. This CDR3 comprises 15 residues. Per the germline V gene, CDR1 is DFQATT and CDR2 is SNEGSKA (reference sequence). The CDR3 sequence: CSASGTGSFYNEQFF. As DNA, the CDR3 is TGCAGTGCCAGCGGGACGGGCAGTTTCTACAATGAGCAGTTCTTC.

Only a few counts were recorded for this clonotype. The chain joins TRBV6-4 to TRBJ2-7; 7 positions agree with TRBD1. In germline, CDR1 is MRHNA, CDR2 SNTAGT. The V and J ends lost 4 bases and 7 bases, in that order; junction bases with no gene match: 10. The CDR3 covers 14 residues. The CDR3 here is CASSVRGFSGEQYF. In DNA form, the CDR3 reads TGTGCCAGCAGTGTCAGGGGGTTCTCTGGGGAGCAGTACTTC.

The chain combines TRBV7-9 with TRBJ2-2; D is ambiguous. Germline V lookup: CDR1 SEHNR, CDR2 FQNEAQ (reference sequence). Trimming cost V 4 bases and J 0 bases, with 12 bases left between them. This CDR3 has 16 residues. The chain's CDR3 is CASSSPGGANTGELFF. The CDR3 nucleotides read TGTGCCAGCAGCTCCCCCGGCGGCGCGAACACCGGGGAGCTGTTTTTT. Full variable domain (rest looked up from reference TRBV7-9 and TRBJ2-2): DTGVSQNPRHKITKRGQNVTFRCDPISEHNRLYWYRQTLGQGPEFLTYFQNEAQLEKSRLLSDRFSAERPKGSFSTLEIQRTEQGDSAMYLCASSSPGGANTGELFFGEGSRLTVL.

This chain's CDR3 is CASGLWTANYGYTF. The DNA of the CDR3 is TGTGCTAGTGGTTTGTGGACAGCCAACTATGGCTACACCTTC. The chain carries TRBV12-5 and TRBJ1-2; D perhaps matches TRBD1 (6 bases). Germline V CDR1 and CDR2: LGHNT, FRNRAP. The length of the CDR3 is 14 residues. Trimming pared 2 bases from V and 2 bases from J, leaving 9 bases between.

A note on this clonotype: A much larger clone sits a single nucleotide away, making a read error possible. The chain links TRBV20-1 to TRBJ1-3; D gene uncertain. CDR1 DFQATT and CDR2 SNEGSKA come from the germline V gene (reference sequence). There are 12 residues in the CDR3. Written as DNA, the CDR3 is TGCAATGCTAATGCGTTAGGGAACACCATATATTTT. Translated: CNANALGNTIYF.

This clonotype has a count of ten or more. V is TRBV20-1 and J is TRBJ2-1; 9 bases agree with TRBD1. Germline CDR1 DFQATT, CDR2 SNEGSKA (reference sequence). V was clipped by 5 bases and J by 8 bases; unmatched bases: 13. The CDR3 consists of 15 residues. The CDR3 DNA reads as TGCAGTGCTCCCACCTACAGGGGGCTAGCTGATGAGCAGTTCTTC. Its translation is CSAPTYRGLADEQFF.

This clonotype has more than one count but fewer than ten. The genes are TRBV7-6 and TRBJ1-6; 11 bases are shared with TRBD1. V was pared by 4 bases and J by 8 bases, with 1 base of the junction left unmatched. The CDR3 spans 14 residues. CDR1 is SGHVS, CDR2 FNYEAQ, per germline. In DNA, the CDR3 is TGTGCCAGCAGCTCGGACAGGGGGCATTCACCCCTCCACTTT. It encodes CASSSDRGHSPLHF.

This clonotype was seen many times. The chain uses TRBV20-1 and TRBJ1-4; D might be TRBD1 (5 bases). This CDR3 contains 12 residues. CDR1 DFQATT and CDR2 SNEGSKA come from the germline V gene (reference sequence). V lost 5 bases to trimming and J lost 8 bases, with 12 bases between them. The CDR3: CSASGVGEKLFF. The CDR3 DNA reads TGCAGTGCTTCGGGGGTCGGGGAAAAACTGTTTTTT.

This clonotype was seen at least ten times. The chain is built from TRBV4-1 and TRBJ1-1; D remains ambiguous. The CDR3 is 13 amino acids. Trimming stripped 6 bases from V and 1 base from J, with 9 bases between. Per germline, CDR1 MGHRA and CDR2 YSYEKL. CDR3 residues: CASRLRPNTEAFF. The CDR3 DNA follows: TGCGCCAGCAGGCTACGCCCGAACACTGAAGCTTTCTTT.

This clonotype was seen at least ten times. This chain links TRBV5-1 with TRBJ1-2; no clear D gene. Germline lookup yields CDR1 SGHRS and CDR2 YFSETQ. This CDR3 has 13 amino acids. Trimming pared 0 bases from V and 4 bases from J, leaving 7 bases between. The CDR3: CASSLEVTYGYTF. DNA for the CDR3: TGCGCCAGCAGCTTGGAAGTAACCTATGGCTACACCTTC.

The V and J genes are TRBV6-2 or TRBV6-3 and TRBJ1-2, with 8 bases identical to TRBD1. CDR1 is MNHEY, CDR2 SVGEGT, per germline. Trimming removed 4 bases from V and 7 bases from J; junction bases left unmatched: 14. The CDR3 length is 16 residues. In DNA, the CDR3 is TGTGCCAGCAGTTCCTCGACAGGGGCCGCTCTTAGTGGCTACACCTTC. Its translation is CASSSSTGAALSGYTF.

The gene calls are TRBV19 and TRBJ1-5, with 7 bases matching TRBD1. The CDR3 runs to 12 residues. Unmatched junction bases numbered 4, after V lost 11 bases and J lost 3 bases. CDR1 and CDR2 from the germline V gene are LNHDA and SQIVND (reference sequence). The CDR3 loop reads CAGGTVNQPQHF. The CDR3 nucleotides read TGTGCCGGCGGGACAGTCAATCAGCCCCAGCATTTT.

With respect to this clonotype: At one of its ends the junction is not consistent with the germline gene, which may arise from a read error. V usage is TRBV4-1 and J usage is TRBJ2-1; TRBD2 aligns across 7 bases. In germline, CDR1 is MGHRA, CDR2 YSYEKL. This CDR3 comprises 17 residues. As DNA, the CDR3 is TGCGCCAGCAGCCCTCCGGGGGGAGCAGGCTCCTACAATGAGCGGTTCTTC. This codes for CASSPPGGAGSYNERFF.

The rearrangement links TRBV20-1 to TRBJ1-2; 10 positions agree with TRBD1. J was trimmed by 5 bases and V by 5 bases; bases with no gene match: 5. This CDR3 spans 13 amino acids. Per germline, CDR1 DFQATT and CDR2 SNEGSKA (reference sequence). CDR3 bases: TGCAGTGCTGCTAAGGGACAGGGGTATGGCTACACCTTC. Encoded protein: CSAAKGQGYGYTF.

The rearrangement joins TRBV5-4 to TRBJ2-7; possibly TRBD2 for D (5 bases). V was shortened by 1 base and J by 5 bases, with 10 bases between the two germline ends. In germline, CDR1 is SGHNT, CDR2 YYREEE (reference sequence). CDR3 length: 13 amino acids. Here the CDR3 reads CASSLSSGNEQYF. The CDR3 nucleotides are TGTGCCAGCAGCTTGAGTTCGGGAAACGAGCAGTACTTC.

In this sample, this clonotype turned up a few times. The V call is TRBV7-9, the J call TRBJ1-4; possible D gene TRBD1, 6 bases. This CDR3 comprises 18 residues. Trimming took off 5 bases at V and 7 bases at J, with 26 bases between the two ends. CDR1 and CDR2 from the germline V gene are SEHNR and FQNEAQ (reference sequence). The DNA of the CDR3 is TGTGCCAGCAGCGTACTACCCAGACAACCAGGGGATGTTGAAAAACTGTTTTTT. Translation gives CASSVLPRQPGDVEKLFF.

Concerning this clonotype itself: One base away lies a much larger clone, so this may be a sequencing read error. The rearrangement uses TRBV12-3 or TRBV12-4 and TRBJ1-2, with 7 bases aligning to TRBD1. This CDR3 has 15 residues. The J segment lost 4 bases and the V segment lost 1 base, leaving 6 bases of the junction unmatched. CDR3 nucleotide sequence: TGTGCCAGCAGTTTAGGTGGAGGGACAGCCTATGGCTACACCTTC. It specifies CASSLGGGTAYGYTF.